This TCR beta chain was retrieved from a study of CD8 T cells in Susac syndrome. Patients with stable or active relapsing-remitting disease, all of them treatment-naive, made up the multiple sclerosis controls. TEMRA cells were FACS-enriched, with CD8+ and CD4+ T cells isolated negatively. Germline V gene data show CDR1 as SGHDT and CDR2 as YYEEEE. V lost 0 bases and J 11 bases, leaving 8 bases between the germline ends. The CDR3 is 11 residues long. Reverse transcription of roughly 0.45 to 1 ug RNA used random hexamers. TCRdb itself ran the immunoSEQ multiplex PCR reads through MiXCR, one entry per CDR3 protein. The sample records under 200,000 distinct CDR3 sequences, 85% to 95% being singletons.

The source is a human donor with multiple sclerosis. Sample: CD8+ T cells from PBMCs. The rearrangement uses TRBV5-6 and TRBJ2-5; D is undetermined. CDR3 in amino acids: CASSLGTSQYF. For the CDR3, the DNA is TGTGCCAGCAGCTTGGGTACCTCACAGTACTTC.